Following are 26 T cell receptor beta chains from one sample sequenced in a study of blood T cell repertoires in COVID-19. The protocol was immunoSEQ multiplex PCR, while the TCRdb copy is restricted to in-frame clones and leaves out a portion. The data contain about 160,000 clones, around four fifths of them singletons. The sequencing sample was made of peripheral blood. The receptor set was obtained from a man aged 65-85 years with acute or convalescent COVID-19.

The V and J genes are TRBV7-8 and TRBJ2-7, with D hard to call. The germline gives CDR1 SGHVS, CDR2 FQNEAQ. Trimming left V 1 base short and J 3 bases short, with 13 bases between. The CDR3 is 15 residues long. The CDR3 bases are TGTGCCAGCAGCTTAGAGATACTATCGGACTACGAGCAGTACTTC. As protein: CASSLEILSDYEQYF.

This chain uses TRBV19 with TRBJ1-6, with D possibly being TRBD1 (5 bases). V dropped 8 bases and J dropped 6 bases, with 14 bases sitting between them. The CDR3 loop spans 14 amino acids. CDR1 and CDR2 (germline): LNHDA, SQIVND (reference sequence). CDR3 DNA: TGTGCCAGTGGGGAAGGGGCCGGTAATTCACCCCTCCACTTT. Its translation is CASGEGAGNSPLHF. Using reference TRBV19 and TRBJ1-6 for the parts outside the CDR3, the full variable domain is DGGITQSPKYLFRKEGQNVTLSCEQNLNHDAMYWYRQDPGQGLRLIYYSQIVNDFQKGDIAEGYSVSREKKESFPLTVTSAQKNPTAFYLCASGEGAGNSPLHFGNGTRLTVT.

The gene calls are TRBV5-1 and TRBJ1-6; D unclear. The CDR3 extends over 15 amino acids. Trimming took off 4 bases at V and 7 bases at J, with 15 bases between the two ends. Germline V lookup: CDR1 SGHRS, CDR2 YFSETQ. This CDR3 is CASSTQEGPNSPLHF. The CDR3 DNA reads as TGCGCCAGCAGCACCCAGGAAGGTCCCAATTCACCCCTCCACTTT.

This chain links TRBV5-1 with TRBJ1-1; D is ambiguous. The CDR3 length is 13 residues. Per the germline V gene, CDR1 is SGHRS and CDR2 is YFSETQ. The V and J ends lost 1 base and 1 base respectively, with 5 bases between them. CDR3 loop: CASSLIENTEAFF. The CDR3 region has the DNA TGCGCCAGCAGCTTGATAGAGAACACTGAAGCTTTCTTT.

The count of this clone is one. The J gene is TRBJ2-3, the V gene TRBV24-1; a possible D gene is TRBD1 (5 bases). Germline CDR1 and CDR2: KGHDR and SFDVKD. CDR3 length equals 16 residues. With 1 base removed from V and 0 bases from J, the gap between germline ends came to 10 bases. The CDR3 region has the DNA TGTGCCACCAGTGATTTTAGGGGCTTTAGCACAGATACGCAGTATTTT. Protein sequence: CATSDFRGFSTDTQYF.

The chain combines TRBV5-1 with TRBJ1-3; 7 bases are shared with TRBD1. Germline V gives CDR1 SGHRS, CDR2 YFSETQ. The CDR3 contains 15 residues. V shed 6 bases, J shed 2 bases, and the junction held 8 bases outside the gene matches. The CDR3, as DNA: TGCGCCAGCACCCAGGGGGGTTCAGCTGGAAACACCATATATTTT. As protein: CASTQGGSAGNTIYF.

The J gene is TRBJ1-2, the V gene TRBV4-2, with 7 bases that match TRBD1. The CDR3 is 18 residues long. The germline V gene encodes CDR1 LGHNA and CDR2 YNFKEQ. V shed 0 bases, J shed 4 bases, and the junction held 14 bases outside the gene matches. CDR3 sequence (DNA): TGTGCCAGCAGCCAAGAGAGGGCCCGGGACAGAGCCCTCTATGGCTACACCTTC. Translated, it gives CASSQERARDRALYGYTF.

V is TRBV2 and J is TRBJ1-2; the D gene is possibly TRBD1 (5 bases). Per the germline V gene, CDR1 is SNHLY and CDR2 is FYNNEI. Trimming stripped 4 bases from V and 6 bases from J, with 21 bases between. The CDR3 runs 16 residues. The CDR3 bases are TGTGCCAGCAGTGCCCGACCTTCGGAACAGGCCCATGGCTACACCTTC. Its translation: CASSARPSEQAHGYTF.

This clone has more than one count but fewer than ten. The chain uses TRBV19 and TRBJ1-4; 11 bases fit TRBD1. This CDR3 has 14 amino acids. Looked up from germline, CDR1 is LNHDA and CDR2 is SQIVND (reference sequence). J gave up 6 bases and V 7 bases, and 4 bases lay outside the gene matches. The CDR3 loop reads CASTAGQGDEKLFF. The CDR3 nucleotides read TGTGCCAGTACCGCGGGACAGGGGGATGAAAAACTGTTTTTT.

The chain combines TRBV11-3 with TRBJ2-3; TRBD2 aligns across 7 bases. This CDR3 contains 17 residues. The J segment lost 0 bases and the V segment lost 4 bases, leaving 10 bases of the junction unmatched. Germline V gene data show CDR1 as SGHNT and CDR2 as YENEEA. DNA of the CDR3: TGTGCCAGCAGCTCCCAGTCTGGAGCGGGAAGCACAGATACGCAGTATTTT. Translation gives CASSSQSGAGSTDTQYF.

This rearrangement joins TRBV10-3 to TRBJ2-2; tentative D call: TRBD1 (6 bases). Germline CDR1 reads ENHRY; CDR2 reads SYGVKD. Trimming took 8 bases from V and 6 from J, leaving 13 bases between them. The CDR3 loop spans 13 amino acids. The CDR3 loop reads CAIRDIGSGELFF. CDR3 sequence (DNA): TGTGCCATCCGGGACATAGGTTCCGGGGAGCTGTTTTTT.

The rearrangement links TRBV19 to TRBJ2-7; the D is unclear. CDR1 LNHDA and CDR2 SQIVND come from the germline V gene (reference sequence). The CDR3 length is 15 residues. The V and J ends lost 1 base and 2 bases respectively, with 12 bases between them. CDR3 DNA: TGTGCCAGTAGTATAGGGTTCAGCCGGGCCTACGAGCAGTACTTC. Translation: CASSIGFSRAYEQYF.

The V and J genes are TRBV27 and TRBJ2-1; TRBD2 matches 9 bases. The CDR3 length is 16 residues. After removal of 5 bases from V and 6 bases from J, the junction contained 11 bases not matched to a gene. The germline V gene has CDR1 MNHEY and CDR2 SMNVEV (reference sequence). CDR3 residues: CASSPQSGTSINEQFF. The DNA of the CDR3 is TGTGCCAGCAGTCCGCAATCCGGGACTAGCATCAATGAGCAGTTCTTC.

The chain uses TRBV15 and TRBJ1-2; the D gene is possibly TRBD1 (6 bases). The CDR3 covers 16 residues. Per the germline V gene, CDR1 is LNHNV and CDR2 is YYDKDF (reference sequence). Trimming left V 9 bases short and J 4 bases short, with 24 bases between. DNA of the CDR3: TGTGCCACGTCCCCTCTACAGGGTGGGATAAGCTATGGCTACACCTTC. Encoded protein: CATSPLQGGISYGYTF.

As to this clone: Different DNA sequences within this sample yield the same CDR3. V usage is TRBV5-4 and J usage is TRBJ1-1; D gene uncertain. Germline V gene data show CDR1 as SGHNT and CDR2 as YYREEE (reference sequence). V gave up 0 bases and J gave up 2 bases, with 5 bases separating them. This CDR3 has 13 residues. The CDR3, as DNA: TGTGCCAGCAGCTTGGGAGTCAACACTGAAGCTTTCTTT. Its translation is CASSLGVNTEAFF. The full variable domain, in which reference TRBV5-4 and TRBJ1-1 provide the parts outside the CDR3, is ETGVTQSPTHLIKTRGQQVTLRCSSQSGHNTVSWYQQALGQGPQFIFQYYREEENGRGNFPPRFSGLQFPNYSSELNVNALELDDSALYLCASSLGVNTEAFFGQGTRLTVV.

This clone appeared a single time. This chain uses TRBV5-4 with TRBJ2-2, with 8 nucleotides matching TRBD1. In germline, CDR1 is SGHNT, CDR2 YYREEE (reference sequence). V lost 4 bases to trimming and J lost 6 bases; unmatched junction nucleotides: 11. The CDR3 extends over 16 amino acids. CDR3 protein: CASSNYGQGIAGELFF. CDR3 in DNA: TGTGCCAGCAGCAACTACGGACAGGGTATTGCCGGGGAGCTGTTTTTT.

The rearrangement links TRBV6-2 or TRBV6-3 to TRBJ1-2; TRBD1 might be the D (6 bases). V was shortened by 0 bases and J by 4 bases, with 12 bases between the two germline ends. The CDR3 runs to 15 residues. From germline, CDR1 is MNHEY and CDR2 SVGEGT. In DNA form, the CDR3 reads TGTGCCAGCAGTTACTCGCAGGGGACTAGCTATGGCTACACCTTC. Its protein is CASSYSQGTSYGYTF.

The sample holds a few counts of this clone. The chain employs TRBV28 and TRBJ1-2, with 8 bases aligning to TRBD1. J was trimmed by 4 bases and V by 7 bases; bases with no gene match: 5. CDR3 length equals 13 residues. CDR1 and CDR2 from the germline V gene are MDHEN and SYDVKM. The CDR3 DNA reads TGTGCCAGCACCGGACAGGGTTTCTATGGCTACACCTTC. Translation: CASTGQGFYGYTF.

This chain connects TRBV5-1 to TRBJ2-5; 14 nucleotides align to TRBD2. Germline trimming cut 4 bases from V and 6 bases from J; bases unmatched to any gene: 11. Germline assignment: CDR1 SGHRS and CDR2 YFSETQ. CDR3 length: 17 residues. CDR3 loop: CASSDPTSGGALKTQYF. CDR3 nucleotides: TGCGCCAGCAGCGACCCGACTAGCGGGGGGGCTTTGAAGACCCAGTACTTC.

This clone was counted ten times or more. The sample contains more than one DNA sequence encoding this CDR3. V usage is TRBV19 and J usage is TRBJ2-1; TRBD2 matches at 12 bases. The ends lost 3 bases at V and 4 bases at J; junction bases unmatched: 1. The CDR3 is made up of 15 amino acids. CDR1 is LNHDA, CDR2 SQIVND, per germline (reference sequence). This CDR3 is CASSITSGRYNEQFF. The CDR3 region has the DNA TGTGCCAGTAGTATCACTAGCGGGAGGTACAATGAGCAGTTCTTC.

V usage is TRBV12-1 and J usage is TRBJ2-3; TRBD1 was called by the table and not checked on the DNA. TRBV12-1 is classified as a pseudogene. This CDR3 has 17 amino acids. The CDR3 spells CASSFPEAGQGGDTQYF. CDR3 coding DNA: TGTGCCAGCAGCTTTCCAGAGGCGGGACAGGGCGGAGATACGCAGTATTTT.

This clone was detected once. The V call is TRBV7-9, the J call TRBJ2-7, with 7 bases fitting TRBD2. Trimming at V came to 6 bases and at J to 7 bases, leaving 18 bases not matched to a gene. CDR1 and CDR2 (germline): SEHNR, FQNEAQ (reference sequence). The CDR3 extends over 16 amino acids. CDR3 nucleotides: TGTGCCAGCAGGGCTAGCGGCCACGGCCCCGGGAGAGAGCAGTACTTC. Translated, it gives CASRASGHGPGREQYF.

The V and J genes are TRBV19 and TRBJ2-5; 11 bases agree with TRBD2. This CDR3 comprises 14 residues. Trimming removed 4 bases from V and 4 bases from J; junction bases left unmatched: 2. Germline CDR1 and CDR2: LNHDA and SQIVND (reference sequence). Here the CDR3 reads CASSKGLAGETQYF. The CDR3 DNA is TGTGCCAGTAGTAAAGGACTAGCGGGAGAGACCCAGTACTTC.

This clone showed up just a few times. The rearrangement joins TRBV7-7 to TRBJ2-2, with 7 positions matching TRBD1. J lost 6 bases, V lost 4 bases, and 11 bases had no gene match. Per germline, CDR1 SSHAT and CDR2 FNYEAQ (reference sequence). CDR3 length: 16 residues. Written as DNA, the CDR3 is TGTGCCAGCAGCTACACCGGGACAGTAGGAGCCGGGGAGCTGTTTTTT. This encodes CASSYTGTVGAGELFF.

The CDR3 sequence: CASTPVLGLAYEQYF. The CDR3 DNA is TGTGCCAGCACCCCCGTCCTGGGACTAGCCTACGAGCAGTACTTC. The chain is built from TRBV2 and TRBJ2-7, with TRBD2 identical over 8 bases. CDR1 and CDR2 (germline): SNHLY, FYNNEI. CDR3 length: 15 amino acids. The J segment lost 2 bases and the V segment lost 7 bases, leaving 10 bases of the junction unmatched.

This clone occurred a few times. The CDR3 here is CASSLGTATNEKLFF. CDR3 bases: TGTGCCAGCAGCTTAGGTACAGCAACTAATGAAAAACTGTTTTTT. The chain recombines TRBV7-7 with TRBJ1-4, with D unresolved. The germline CDR1 and CDR2 sequences are SSHAT and FNYEAQ (reference sequence). Trimming stripped 1 base from V and 0 bases from J, with 6 bases between. This CDR3 contains 15 residues.